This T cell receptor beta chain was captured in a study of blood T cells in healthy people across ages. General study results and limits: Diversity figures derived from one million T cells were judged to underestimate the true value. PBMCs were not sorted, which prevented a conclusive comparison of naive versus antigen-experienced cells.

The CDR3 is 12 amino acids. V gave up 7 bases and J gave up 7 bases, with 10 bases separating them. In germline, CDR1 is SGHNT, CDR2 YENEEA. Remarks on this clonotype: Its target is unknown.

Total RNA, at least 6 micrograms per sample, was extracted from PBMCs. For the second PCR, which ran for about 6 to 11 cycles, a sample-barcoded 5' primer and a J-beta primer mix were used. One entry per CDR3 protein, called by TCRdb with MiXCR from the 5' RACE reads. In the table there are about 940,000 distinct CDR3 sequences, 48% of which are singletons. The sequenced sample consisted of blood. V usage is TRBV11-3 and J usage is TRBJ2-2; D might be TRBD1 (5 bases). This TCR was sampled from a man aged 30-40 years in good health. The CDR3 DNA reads TGTGCCAGCAACCAGGGCTTCGGGGAGCTGTTTTTT. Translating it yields CASNQGFGELFF.